The sequence of this T cell receptor beta chain was determined in a study of cytomegalovirus exposure and HLA in healthy donors. A remark on this clone: What it binds is unknown.

The PCR employed 60 Vbeta primers together with 13 Jbeta primers. TCRdb keeps only in-frame clones here, not all; method: immunoSEQ multiplex PCR. The sample lists fewer than 250,000 clones, approximately 78% occurring once. Findings and limits, study-wide: Being productive about 90% or about 30% of the time was typical of most TCR beta V segments in an earlier analysis. Sequencing likely generated an artifact that appeared as a cluster of highly shared sequence variants. Researchers reported in a later analysis that common viral pathogens appeared linked to several top clusters. An analysis that came later showed most CMV-associated TCR beta chains appearing HLA-restricted.

Trimming at V came to 1 base and at J to 3 bases, leaving 5 bases not matched to a gene. The CDR3 covers 15 residues. Germline V gene data show CDR1 as MNHNS and CDR2 as SASEGT. Input material: PBMCs. The TCR was taken from a male donor in good health and CMV-seronegative. This chain connects TRBV6-1 to TRBJ2-7; 8 positions agree with TRBD1. The CDR3 DNA reads as TGTGCCAGCAGTGAAGGTTGGACAGGGAACTACGAGCAGTACTTC. As protein: CASSEGWTGNYEQYF.